This is a list of T cell receptor beta chains from one sample in a study of regulatory T cells in long-lasting Graves disease. TCRdb reprocessed the multiplex PCR reads via MiXCR and lists one record per CDR3 protein. Found here are 350,000 to 450,000 distinct CDR3 sequences, roughly 24% of them singletons; the top ten hold less than 30%. The sample was peripheral blood mononuclear cells (PBMCs), taken when the disease was refractory, from a patient treated with antithyroid drugs. The receptor source for this set is a woman aged 40 to 50 with Graves disease. CDR3s include the opening cysteine and the closing phenylalanine or tryptophan. A D gene is named only where the DNA matches it firmly. Size values are once, few and many counts, or a class for expanded clones, and some rows have none.

>NA|NA|TRBJ2-3|TRBV20-1
TGCAGTGCTAGAGATCTCACAGATACGCAGTATTTT
CSARDLTDTQYF
>NA|NA|TRBJ1-5|TRBV6-5
TGTGCCAGCAGTTTGGCTAACGTCGGTCAGCCCCAGCATTTT
CASSLANVGQPQHF
>NA|many|TRBJ1-1|TRBV15
TGTGCCACCAGCAGGGGAGGGGGGGCTTTCTTT
CATSRGGGAFF
>NA|NA|TRBJ2-5|TRBV7-9
TGTGCCAGCAGCTTCCTAACGAGTACGGTAGCGGACCAAGAGACCCAGTACTTC
CASSFLTSTVADQETQYF
>NA|many|TRBJ1-6|TRBV28
TGTGCCAGCAGTTCCATACGGTCTGAAAATTCACCCCTCCACTTT
CASSSIRSENSPLHF
>TRBD2|NA|TRBJ2-4|TRBV7-9
TGTGCCAGCAGCTTAGTCCCTCGGGAGGGCCGTGTGGGAGCCAGAAACATTCAGTACTTC
CASSLVPREGRVGARNIQYF
>TRBD2|many|TRBJ2-5|TRBV20-1
TGCAGTGGACTAGCCGCCCAAGAAACCCAGTACTTC
CSGLAAQETQYF
>NA|NA|TRBJ1-6|TRBV10-2
TGCGCCAGCAGTGAGTCGATATTGGCTTCAAATTCACCCCTCCACTTT
CASSESILASNSPLHF
>NA|few|TRBJ1-6|TRBV9
TGTGCCAGCAGCACGAGAAGCAGGGATCCTTATAATTCACCCCTCCACTTT
CASSTRSRDPYNSPLHF
>TRBD2|NA|TRBJ2-2|TRBV9
TGTGCCAGCAGCGTGATACTAGCGGGGAACACCGGGGAGCTGTTTTTT
CASSVILAGNTGELFF
>NA|NA|TRBJ2-7|TRBV19
TGTGCCAGTAGTATGGGTGGGCGCGAGCAGTACTTC
CASSMGGREQYF
>NA|few|TRBJ2-7|TRBV30
TGTGCCTGGAGGGCACAAGGGACCTACGAGCAGTACTTC
CAWRAQGTYEQYF
>NA|NA|TRBJ2-7|TRBV10-3
TGTGCCATCAACACAGGGTTCGACGAGCAGTACTTC
CAINTGFDEQYF
>TRBD1|NA|TRBJ1-2|TRBV5-6
TGTGCCAGCAGCTTGGTATGGGACAGGGGTCTCTATGGCTACACCTTC
CASSLVWDRGLYGYTF
>NA|few|TRBJ2-5|TRBV20-1
TGCAGTGCTAGAGGTGGCAAGGGCCAAGAGACCCAGTACTTC
CSARGGKGQETQYF
>TRBD2|many|TRBJ2-2|TRBV28
TGTGCCATTCAGCGGGAGTCGAACACCGGGGAGCTGTTTTTT
CAIQRESNTGELFF
>TRBD1|NA|TRBJ1-5|TRBV29-1
TGCAGAGGGAACAGGGGTCAGGGTCAGCCCCAGCATTTT
CRGNRGQGQPQHF
>NA|NA|TRBJ2-2|TRBV5-6
TGTGCCAGCAGCCCCGGGTGGCCCGGGGAGCTGTTTTTT
CASSPGWPGELFF
>NA|few|TRBJ2-6|TRBV7-9
TGTGCCAGCAGCATACAGGGTCCCGGGGCCAACGTCCTGACTTTC
CASSIQGPGANVLTF
>TRBD1|many|TRBJ2-2|TRBV6-1
TGTGCCAGCAGTCGATGGAAAGAACAGGGGGAAAACACCGGGGAGCTGTTTTTT
CASSRWKEQGENTGELFF
>NA|many|TRBJ2-7|TRBV2
TGTGCCAGCAGTGAGCAACAGGTTAACTCCTACGAGCAGTACTTC
CASSEQQVNSYEQYF
>TRBD1|many|TRBJ1-6|TRBV28
TGTGCCAGCCGCGGACAGGGAAAGTATTATTCACCCCTCCACTTT
CASRGQGKYYSPLHF
>TRBD1|NA|TRBJ2-7|TRBV19
TGTGCCAGTAAACCCGACAGGGCTACCTACGAGCAGTACTTC
CASKPDRATYEQYF
>NA|NA|TRBJ1-2|TRBV3-1
TGTGCCAGCAGCCAAGACTTCCTCACACCGGGGGGAGACGGCTACACCTTC
CASSQDFLTPGGDGYTF
>NA|few|TRBJ2-7|TRBV30
TGTGCCTGGAGTGTAGGGGGCTACGAGCAGTACTTC
CAWSVGGYEQYF
>NA|NA|TRBJ2-5|TRBV20-1
TGCAGTGCTCCCCCAGCGGGTGAAGAGACCCAGTACTTC
CSAPPAGEETQYF
>NA|many|TRBJ2-5|TRBV11-2
TGTGCCAGCAGCTTTCGTTGGCAGGAGAGGGAGACCCAGTACTTC
CASSFRWQERETQYF
>TRBD2|NA|TRBJ2-5|TRBV6-1
TGTGCCAGCGGGAAGAGACTAGCGGGAGTGTGGGGAGAGGAGACCCAGTACTTC
CASGKRLAGVWGEETQYF
>TRBD1|few|TRBJ1-2|TRBV28
TGTGCCAGCAGTTCACCCGGGACAGGGCAACGACAAGGCTACACCTTC
CASSSPGTGQRQGYTF
>NA|many|TRBJ2-7|TRBV20-1
TGCAGTGCCCCAAAGCGGGCCACATCCTACGAGCAGTACTTC
CSAPKRATSYEQYF
>NA|NA|TRBJ1-1|TRBV11-3
TGTGCCAGCAGCGCTCAGGGTGACACTGAAGCTTTCTTT
CASSAQGDTEAFF
>NA|NA|TRBJ1-5|TRBV7-8
TGTGCCAGCAGCTTAGTTCGTGAACAGCCCCAGCATTTT
CASSLVREQPQHF
>TRBD2|NA|TRBJ2-7|TRBV30
TGTGCCTGGTATCCGGGGGGGGGAGAGCAGTACTTC
CAWYPGGGEQYF
>NA|NA|TRBJ1-1|TRBV11-2
TGTGCCAGCAGCTTAGAGTCTGTCGGGTTTCGGGGGAGCACTGAAGCTTTCTTT
CASSLESVGFRGSTEAFF
>NA|NA|TRBJ1-2|TRBV7-9
TGTGCCAGCAGCTTAGGGAGCCCCACAGGGATGGACTATGGCTACACCTTC
CASSLGSPTGMDYGYTF
>TRBD1|NA|TRBJ2-1|TRBV5-1
TGCGCCAGCAGCTTCGGGGGCCTCGGACAGGGGGCGGGTGAGCAGTTCTTC
CASSFGGLGQGAGEQFF
>NA|few|TRBJ1-5|TRBV5-1
TGCGCCAGCAGCTCCGGGGGGATAGGTTATAGCAATCAGCCCCAGCATTTT
CASSSGGIGYSNQPQHF
>TRBD1|NA|TRBJ1-3|TRBV2
TGTGCCAGTACAGGGGTTGGAAACACCATATATTTT
CASTGVGNTIYF
>NA|NA|TRBJ1-1|TRBV12-3/TRBV12-4
TGTGCCAGCAGCGTGATGGCTGAAGCTTTCTTT
CASSVMAEAFF
>NA|many|TRBJ2-4|TRBV12-3/TRBV12-4
TGTGCCAGCAGTCTCGGGGAAGCCAAAAACATTCAGTACTTC
CASSLGEAKNIQYF
>TRBD1|many|TRBJ1-1|TRBV27
TGTGCCAGCAGTAGAAGACAGGGCGGGAACACTGAAGCTTTCTTT
CASSRRQGGNTEAFF
>NA|NA|TRBJ2-1|TRBV3-1
TGTGCCAGCAGCGAACTCAATGAGCAGTTCTTC
CASSELNEQFF
>TRBD1|few|TRBJ1-5|TRBV19
TGTGCCAGTAGTCCGGGACAGGGACACAATCAGCCCCAGCATTTT
CASSPGQGHNQPQHF
>NA|few|TRBJ1-1|TRBV5-6
TGTGCCAGCAGCTTGACGGGGGCAATGGGCACTGAAGCTTTCTTT
CASSLTGAMGTEAFF
>TRBD1|NA|TRBJ2-1|TRBV29-1
TGCAGCGTTGAGGGGGACAGAGACAATGAGCAGTTCTTC
CSVEGDRDNEQFF
>NA|few|TRBJ1-1|TRBV7-6
TGTGCCAGCAGCTCCGAGAGGGGACTCACTGAAGCTTTCTTT
CASSSERGLTEAFF
>NA|few|TRBJ2-2|TRBV5-1
TGCGCCAGCAGGGATCCGGGACTGATGAACACCGGGGAGCTGTTTTTT
CASRDPGLMNTGELFF
>NA|NA|TRBJ1-3|TRBV7-2
TGTGCCAGCAGCCCTCGGACTAGCTCTGGAAACACCATATATTTT
CASSPRTSSGNTIYF
>TRBD1|many|TRBJ1-5|TRBV7-2
TGTGCCAGCAGCCAACAGGGGGGACAGCCCCAGCATTTT
CASSQQGGQPQHF
>TRBD1|many|TRBJ1-1|TRBV29-1
TGCAGCGTCCTCCTGACAGGGCTCGGAGCTTTCTTT
CSVLLTGLGAFF
>TRBD2|many|TRBJ2-5|TRBV7-9
TGTGCCAGCAGCTTTTGGCTAGCGGGTTTACAAGAGACCCAGTACTTC
CASSFWLAGLQETQYF
>NA|many|TRBJ1-6|TRBV27
TGTGCCAGCACGAAACCGGGACAAGGGATCCCCCTCCACTTT
CASTKPGQGIPLHF
>NA|many|TRBJ1-1|TRBV7-2
TGTGCCAGCAGCTTAGAACAGGGCACTGAAGCTTTCTTT
CASSLEQGTEAFF
>TRBD1|NA|TRBJ1-5|TRBV7-3
TGTGCCAACACCTATTTTAAGGGGGCCTGTAGCAATCAGCCCCAGCATTTT
CANTYFKGACSNQPQHF
>NA|few|TRBJ2-7|TRBV6-1
TGTGCCAGCAGTCACATAAAAAAAACCGTCGAGCAGTACTTC
CASSHIKKTVEQYF
>TRBD1|many|TRBJ2-5|TRBV28
TGTGCCAGCAGGCCCGGGGGGACAGGGGGTTCTGGGACCCAGTACTTC
CASRPGGTGGSGTQYF
>NA|NA|TRBJ2-7|TRBV7-6
TGTGCCAGCAGCCCCCGGACTCCTTCCTACGAGCAGTACTTC
CASSPRTPSYEQYF
>NA|many|TRBJ1-1|TRBV3-1
TGTGCCAGCAGCCAAGTAGGGAACACTGAAGCTTTCTTT
CASSQVGNTEAFF
>NA|many|TRBJ2-1|TRBV28
TGTGCCAGCAGTACCGGGTACAATGAGCAGTTCTTC
CASSTGYNEQFF
>NA|NA|TRBJ2-7|TRBV6-1
TGTGCCAGCAGTGTGGGGGCGCCCCCCCACGAGCAGTACTTC
CASSVGAPPHEQYF